The T cell receptor (beta chain) described here comes from a study of cytomegalovirus exposure and HLA in healthy donors. The PCR was carried out with 60 Vbeta primers and 13 Jbeta primers. Clones were read by immunoSEQ multiplex PCR, and TCRdb kept only the in-frame ones, dropping some. The sample lists about 150,000 clones, approximately 9% occurring once. This CDR3 has 13 residues. Trimming left V 5 bases short and J 5 bases short, with 12 bases between. From germline, CDR1 is SEHNR and CDR2 FQNEAQ (reference sequence). This clone was observed a few times. This TCR derives from a male donor in good health and CMV-seronegative. Sequences were obtained from PBMCs. The chain joins TRBV7-9 to TRBJ1-2; D gene uncertain. CDR3 in DNA: TGTGCCAGCAGCCCGGGATTAGGGTATGGCTACACCTTC. This gives the protein CASSPGLGYGYTF.